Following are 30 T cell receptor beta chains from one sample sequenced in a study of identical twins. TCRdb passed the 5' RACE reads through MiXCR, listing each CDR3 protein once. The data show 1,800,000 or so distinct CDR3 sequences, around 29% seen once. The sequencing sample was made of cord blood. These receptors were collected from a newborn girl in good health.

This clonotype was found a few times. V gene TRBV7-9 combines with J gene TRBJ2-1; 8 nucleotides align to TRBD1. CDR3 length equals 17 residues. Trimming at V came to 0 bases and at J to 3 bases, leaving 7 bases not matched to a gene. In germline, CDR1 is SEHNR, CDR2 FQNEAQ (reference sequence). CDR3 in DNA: TGTGCCAGCAGCTTAGCGTACGCCGGGACAGGCTACAATGAGCAGTTCTTC. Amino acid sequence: CASSLAYAGTGYNEQFF.

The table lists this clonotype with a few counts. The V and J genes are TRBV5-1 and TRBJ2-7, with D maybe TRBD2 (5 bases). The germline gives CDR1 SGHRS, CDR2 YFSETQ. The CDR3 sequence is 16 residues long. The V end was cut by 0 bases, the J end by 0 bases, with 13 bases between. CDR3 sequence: CASSLDSASPSYEQYF. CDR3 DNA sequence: TGCGCCAGCAGCTTGGATAGCGCTTCTCCCTCCTACGAGCAGTACTTC. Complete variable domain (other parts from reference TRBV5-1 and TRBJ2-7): KAGVTQTPRYLIKTRGQQVTLSCSPISGHRSVSWYQQTPGQGLQFLFEYFSETQRNKGNFPGRFSGRQFSNSRSEMNVSTLELGDSALYLCASSLDSASPSYEQYFGPGTRLTVT.

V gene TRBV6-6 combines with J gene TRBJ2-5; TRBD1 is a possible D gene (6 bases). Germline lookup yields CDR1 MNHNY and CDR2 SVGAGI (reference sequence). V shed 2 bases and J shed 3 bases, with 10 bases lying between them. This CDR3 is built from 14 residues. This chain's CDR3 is CASSYLRQEETQYF. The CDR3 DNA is TGTGCCAGCAGTTACCTTCGACAGGAAGAGACCCAGTACTTC.

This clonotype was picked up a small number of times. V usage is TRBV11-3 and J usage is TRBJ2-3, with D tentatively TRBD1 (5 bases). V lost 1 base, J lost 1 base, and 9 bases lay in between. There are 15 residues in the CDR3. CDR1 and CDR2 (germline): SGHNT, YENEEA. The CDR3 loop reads CASSLGQQGTDTQYF. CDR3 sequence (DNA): TGTGCCAGCAGCTTAGGACAACAGGGCACAGATACGCAGTATTTT.

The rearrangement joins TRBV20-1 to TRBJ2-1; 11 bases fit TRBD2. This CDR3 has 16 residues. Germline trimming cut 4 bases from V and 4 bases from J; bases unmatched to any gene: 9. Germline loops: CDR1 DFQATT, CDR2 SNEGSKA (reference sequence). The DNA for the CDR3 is TGCAGTGCTACACATTCGGGACTAGCGGTTTACAATGAGCAGTTCTTC. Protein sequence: CSATHSGLAVYNEQFF.

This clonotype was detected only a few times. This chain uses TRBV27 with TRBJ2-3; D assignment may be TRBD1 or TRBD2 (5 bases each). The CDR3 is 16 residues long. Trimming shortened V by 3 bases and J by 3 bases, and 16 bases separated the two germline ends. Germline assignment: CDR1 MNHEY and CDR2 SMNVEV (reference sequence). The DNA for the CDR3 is TGTGCCAGCAGTTTTGGGCTGGGCAGGGAGACAGATACGCAGTATTTT. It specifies CASSFGLGRETDTQYF.

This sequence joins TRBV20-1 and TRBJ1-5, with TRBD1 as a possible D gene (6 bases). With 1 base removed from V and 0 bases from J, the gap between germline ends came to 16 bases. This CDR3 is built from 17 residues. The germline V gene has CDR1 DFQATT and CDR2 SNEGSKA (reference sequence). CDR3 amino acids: CSARVSTGLSSNQPQHF. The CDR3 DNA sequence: TGCAGTGCTAGAGTGTCGACAGGCCTTTCTAGCAATCAGCCCCAGCATTTT.

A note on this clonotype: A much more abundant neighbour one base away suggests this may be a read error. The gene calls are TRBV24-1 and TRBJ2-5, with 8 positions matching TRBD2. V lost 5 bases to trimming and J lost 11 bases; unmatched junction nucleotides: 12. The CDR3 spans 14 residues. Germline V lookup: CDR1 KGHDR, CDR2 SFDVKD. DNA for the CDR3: TGTGCCACCAGTGGGACTAGCTCCTACAATGAGCAGTACTTC. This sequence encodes CATSGTSSYNEQYF.

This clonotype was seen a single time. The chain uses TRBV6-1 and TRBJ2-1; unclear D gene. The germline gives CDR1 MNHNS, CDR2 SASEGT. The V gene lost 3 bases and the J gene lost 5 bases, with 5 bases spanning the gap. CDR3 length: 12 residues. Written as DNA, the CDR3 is TGTGCCAGCAGTGACTATCACAATGAGCAGTTCTTC. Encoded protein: CASSDYHNEQFF.

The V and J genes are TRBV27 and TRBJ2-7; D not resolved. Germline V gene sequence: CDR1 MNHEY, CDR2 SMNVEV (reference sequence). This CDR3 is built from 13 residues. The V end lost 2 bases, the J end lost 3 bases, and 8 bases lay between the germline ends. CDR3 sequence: CASSLNPLYEQYF. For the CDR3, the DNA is TGTGCCAGCAGTTTAAACCCCCTCTACGAGCAGTACTTC.

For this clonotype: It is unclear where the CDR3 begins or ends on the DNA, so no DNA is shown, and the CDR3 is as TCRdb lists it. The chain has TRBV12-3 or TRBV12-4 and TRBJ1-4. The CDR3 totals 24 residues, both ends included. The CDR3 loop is CASSFLAGGTDTQYFGPPLEKLFF.

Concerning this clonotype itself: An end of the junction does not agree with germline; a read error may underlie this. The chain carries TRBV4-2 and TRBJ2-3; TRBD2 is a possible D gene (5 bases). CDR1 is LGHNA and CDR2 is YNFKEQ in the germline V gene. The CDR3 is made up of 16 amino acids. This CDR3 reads CASSQDSLAGTDTRYF. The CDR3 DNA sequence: TGTGCCAGCAGCCAAGATTCTCTAGCTGGCACAGATACGCGGTATTTT.

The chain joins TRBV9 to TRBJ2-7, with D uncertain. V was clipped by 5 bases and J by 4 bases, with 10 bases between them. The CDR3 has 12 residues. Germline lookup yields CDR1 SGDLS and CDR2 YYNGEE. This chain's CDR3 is CASRGHLYEQYF. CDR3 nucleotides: TGTGCCAGCAGAGGCCACCTTTACGAGCAGTACTTC.

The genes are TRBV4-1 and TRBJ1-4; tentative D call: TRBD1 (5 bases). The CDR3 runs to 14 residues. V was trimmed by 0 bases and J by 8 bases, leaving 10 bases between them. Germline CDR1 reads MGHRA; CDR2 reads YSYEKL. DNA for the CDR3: TGCGCCAGCAGCCAAGAGAGGGGTGGCGAAAAACTGTTTTTT. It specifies CASSQERGGEKLFF.

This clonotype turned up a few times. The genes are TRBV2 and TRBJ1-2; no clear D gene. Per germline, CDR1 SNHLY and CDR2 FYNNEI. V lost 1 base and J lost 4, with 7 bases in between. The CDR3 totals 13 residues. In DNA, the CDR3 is TGTGCCAGCAGTGAAGGGGCGTCCTATGGCTACACCTTC. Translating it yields CASSEGASYGYTF.

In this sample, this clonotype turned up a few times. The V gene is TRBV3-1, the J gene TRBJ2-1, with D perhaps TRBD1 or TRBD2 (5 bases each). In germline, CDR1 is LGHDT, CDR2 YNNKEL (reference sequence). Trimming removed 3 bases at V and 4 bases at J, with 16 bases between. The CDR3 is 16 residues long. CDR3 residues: CASSHGDHLEYNEQFF. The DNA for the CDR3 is TGTGCCAGCAGCCATGGGGACCACCTCGAATACAATGAGCAGTTCTTC.

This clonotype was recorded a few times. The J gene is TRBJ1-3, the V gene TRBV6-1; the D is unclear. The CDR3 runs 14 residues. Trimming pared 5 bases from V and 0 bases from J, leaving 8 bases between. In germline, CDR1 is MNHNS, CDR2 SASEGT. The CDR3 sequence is CASSQQSSGNTIYF. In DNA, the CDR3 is TGTGCCAGCAGTCAACAGAGCTCTGGAAACACCATATATTTT.

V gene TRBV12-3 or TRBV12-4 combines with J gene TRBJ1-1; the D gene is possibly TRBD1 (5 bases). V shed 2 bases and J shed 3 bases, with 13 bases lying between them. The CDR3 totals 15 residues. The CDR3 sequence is CASSLFQGVDTEAFF. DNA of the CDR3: TGTGCCAGCAGTTTATTTCAGGGAGTGGACACTGAAGCTTTCTTT.

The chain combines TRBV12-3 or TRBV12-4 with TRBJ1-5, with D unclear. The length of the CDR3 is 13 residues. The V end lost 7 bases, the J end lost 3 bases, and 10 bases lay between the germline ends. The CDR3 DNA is TGTGCCAGCAAACCGCAGAACAATCAGCCCCAGCATTTT. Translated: CASKPQNNQPQHF.

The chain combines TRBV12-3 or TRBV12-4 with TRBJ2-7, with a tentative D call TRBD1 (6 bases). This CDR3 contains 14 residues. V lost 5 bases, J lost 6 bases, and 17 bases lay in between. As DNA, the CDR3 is TGTGCCAGCAGTACGTGGCAGGGGACCCTCGAGCAGTACTTC. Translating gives CASSTWQGTLEQYF.

The CDR3 is CSAIEGHGYTF. DNA of the CDR3: TGCAGTGCTATCGAGGGGCACGGCTACACCTTC. This rearrangement joins TRBV20-1 to TRBJ1-2, with D maybe TRBD1 (5 bases). The V end lost 4 bases, the J end lost 8 bases, and 11 bases lay between the germline ends. CDR3 length: 11 residues. Germline lookup yields CDR1 DFQATT and CDR2 SNEGSKA (reference sequence).

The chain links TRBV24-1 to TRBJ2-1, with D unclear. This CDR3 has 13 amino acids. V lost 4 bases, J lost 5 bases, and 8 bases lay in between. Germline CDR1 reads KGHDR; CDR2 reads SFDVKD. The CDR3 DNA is TGTGCCACCAGTGACCGTCCCAACAATGAGCAGTTCTTC. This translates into CATSDRPNNEQFF.

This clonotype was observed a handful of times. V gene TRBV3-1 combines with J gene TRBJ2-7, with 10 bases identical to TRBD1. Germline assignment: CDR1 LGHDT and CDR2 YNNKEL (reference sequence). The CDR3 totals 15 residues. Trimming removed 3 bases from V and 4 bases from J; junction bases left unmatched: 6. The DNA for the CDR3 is TGTGCCAGCAGCCAGGACGACAGGGGGCCTTACGAGCAGTACTTC. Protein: CASSQDDRGPYEQYF.

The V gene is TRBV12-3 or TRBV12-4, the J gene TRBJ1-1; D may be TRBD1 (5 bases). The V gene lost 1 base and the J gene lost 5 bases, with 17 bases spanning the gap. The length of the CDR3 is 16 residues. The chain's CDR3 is CASSLGASTVPTEAFF. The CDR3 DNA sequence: TGTGCCAGCAGTTTAGGTGCCTCGACAGTCCCAACTGAAGCTTTCTTT.

Here the CDR3 reads CASSQGLWGSPLHF. The CDR3 DNA reads as TGTGCCAGCAGCCAGGGACTCTGGGGTTCACCCCTCCACTTT. The rearrangement uses TRBV3-1 and TRBJ1-6; tentative D call: TRBD1 (5 bases). V shed 3 bases and J shed 9 bases, with 12 bases lying between them. The V gene's germline CDR1 is LGHDT and CDR2 YNNKEL (reference sequence). The CDR3 sequence is 14 residues long.

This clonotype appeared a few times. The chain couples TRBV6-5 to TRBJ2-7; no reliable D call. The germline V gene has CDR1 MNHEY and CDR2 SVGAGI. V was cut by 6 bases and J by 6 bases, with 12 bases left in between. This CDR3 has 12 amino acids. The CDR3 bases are TGTGCCAGCAGCCCGAACTGGAGCGAGCAGTACTTC. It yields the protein CASSPNWSEQYF.

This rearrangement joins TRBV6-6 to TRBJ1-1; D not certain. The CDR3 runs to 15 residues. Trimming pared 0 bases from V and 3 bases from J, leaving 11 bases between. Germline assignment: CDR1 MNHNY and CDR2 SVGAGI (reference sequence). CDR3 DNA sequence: TGTGCCAGCAGTTACTCGAGAGGGATCGACACTGAAGCTTTCTTT. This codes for CASSYSRGIDTEAFF.

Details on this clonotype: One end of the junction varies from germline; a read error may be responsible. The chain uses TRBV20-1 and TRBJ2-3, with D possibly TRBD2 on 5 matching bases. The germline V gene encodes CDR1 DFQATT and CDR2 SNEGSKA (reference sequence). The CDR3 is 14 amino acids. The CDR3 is CSARGLPSTDTRYF. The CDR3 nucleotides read TGCAGTGCTAGAGGACTACCTAGCACAGATACGCGGTATTTT.

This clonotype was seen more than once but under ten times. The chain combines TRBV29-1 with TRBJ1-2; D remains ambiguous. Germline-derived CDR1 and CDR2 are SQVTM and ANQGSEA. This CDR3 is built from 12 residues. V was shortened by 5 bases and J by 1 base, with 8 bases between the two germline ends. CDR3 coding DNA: TGCAGCGTTTACATGGATAACTATGGCTACACCTTC. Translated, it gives CSVYMDNYGYTF.

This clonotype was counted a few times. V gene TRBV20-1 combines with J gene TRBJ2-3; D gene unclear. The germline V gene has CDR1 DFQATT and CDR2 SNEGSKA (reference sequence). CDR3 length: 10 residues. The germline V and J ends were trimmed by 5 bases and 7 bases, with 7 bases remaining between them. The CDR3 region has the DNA TGCAGTGCTCTACACCATACGCAGTATTTT. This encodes CSALHHTQYF.